Listed below are T cell receptor beta chains from one sample, sequenced in a study of blood T cells in healthy people across ages. MiXCR, run by TCRdb on the 5' RACE reads, gives a single entry per CDR3 protein. The repertoire includes about 780,000 distinct CDR3 sequences, around half of them detected once, and 15% to 20% sits in the top ten. Sequencing was carried out using blood. The receptors shown here come from an elderly man in good health. Each CDR3 is given with its conserved first and last residue. D genes are given only for firm matches. Size is stated for part of the rows, as once, few or many counts, or as a class when the clone is expanded.

>NA|TRBJ2-5|TRBV5-1|TRBD1
CASSLIRTGDLRTQYF
TGCGCCAGCAGCTTGATAAGGACAGGGGATCTTCGGACCCAGTACTTC
>NA|TRBJ2-7|TRBV3-1|NA
CASSRGTIPYEQYF
TGTGCCAGCAGCCGGGGGACCATTCCCTACGAGCAGTACTTC
>NA|TRBJ2-5|TRBV5-5|NA
CASSLRLAGGEQYF
TGTGCCAGCAGCTTGAGGCTAGCTGGGGGTGAGCAGTACTTC
>few|TRBJ1-2|TRBV4-3|NA
CASSNLGMRIDGYTF
TGCGCCAGCAGCAATCTGGGTATGAGGATTGATGGCTACACCTTC
>NA|TRBJ2-7|TRBV15|TRBD2
CATSLAGGPSYEQYF
TGTGCCACCAGCCTTGCGGGAGGGCCCTCCTACGAGCAGTACTTC
>NA|TRBJ2-1|TRBV6-2/TRBV6-3|TRBD2
CASGSNGLAGGPSYNEQFF
TGTGCCAGCGGATCGAACGGACTAGCGGGAGGGCCTTCCTACAATGAGCAGTTCTTC
>NA|TRBJ2-7|TRBV11-2|TRBD1
CASRPGTGQAYEQYF
TGTGCCAGCAGACCAGGGACAGGGCAAGCCTACGAGCAGTACTTC
>few|TRBJ2-7|TRBV20-1|TRBD1
CSARARDRARASYEQYF
TGCAGTGCTAGAGCGAGGGACAGGGCTCGGGCGTCCTACGAGCAGTACTTC
>NA|TRBJ2-3|TRBV7-2|NA
CAGSLDPQDRSWYF
TGTGCCGGCAGCTTAGATCCCCAGGACAGATCGTGGTATTTT
>NA|TRBJ1-2|TRBV30|NA
CASPSGANYGYTF
TGTGCCTCCCCGTCAGGAGCTAACTATGGCTACACCTTC
>few|TRBJ1-1|TRBV11-3|NA
CASSSLGGNTEAFF
TGTGCCAGCAGCTCCCTTGGGGGGAACACTGAAGCTTTCTTT
>NA|TRBJ2-3|TRBV2|TRBD2
CATTYSSGSTDTQYF
TGTGCCACCACCTATTCTAGCGGGAGCACAGATACGCAGTATTTT
>NA|TRBJ2-3|TRBV4-2|NA
CASSQAQGYTQYF
TGTGCCAGCAGCCAGGCTCAGGGCTATACGCAGTATTTT
>NA|TRBJ2-7|TRBV7-2|NA
CASSLGPQERLEQYF
TGTGCCAGCAGCTTAGGCCCACAGGAGAGACTCGAGCAGTACTTC
>NA|TRBJ2-5|TRBV5-1|NA
CASSFPDLQETQYF
TGCGCCAGCAGCTTTCCAGACTTGCAAGAGACCCAGTACTTC
>few|TRBJ2-7|TRBV20-1|TRBD2
CSAETSGEVYEQYF
TGCAGTGCTGAAACTAGCGGGGAGGTATACGAGCAGTACTTC
>NA|TRBJ1-4|TRBV10-1|TRBD1
CASSRDRDSGKLFF
TGCGCCAGCAGTCGGGACAGGGACAGCGGAAAACTGTTTTTT
>NA|TRBJ1-2|TRBV7-2|NA
CASSQLGRPPTF
TGTGCCAGCAGCCAATTAGGGCGACCGCCGACCTTC
>few|TRBJ1-1|TRBV30|NA
CAWNLRGPGTEAFF
TGTGCCTGGAACTTGAGGGGCCCCGGGACTGAAGCTTTCTTT
>many|TRBJ1-5|TRBV5-1|TRBD1
CASSLGQGINQPQHF
TGCGCCAGCAGCTTAGGACAGGGGATCAATCAGCCCCAGCATTTT
>NA|TRBJ2-7|TRBV29-1|TRBD1
CSDPRTGRSEQYF
TGCAGCGATCCTCGGACAGGGAGGAGCGAGCAGTACTTC
>NA|TRBJ2-1|TRBV10-3|TRBD1
CAIRETGSSYNEQFF
TGTGCCATCAGGGAGACAGGGAGCTCCTACAATGAGCAGTTCTTC
>NA|TRBJ2-1|TRBV5-1|NA
CASSLGVGGVEQFF
TGCGCCAGCAGCTTGGGAGTGGGGGGTGTTGAGCAGTTCTTC
>many|TRBJ2-5|TRBV9|TRBD2
CASSSRLAGAAETQYF
TGTGCCAGCAGCTCAAGACTAGCGGGAGCAGCGGAGACCCAGTACTTC
>NA|TRBJ2-1|TRBV7-3|TRBD2
CASSPERLAGVEQFF
TGTGCCAGCAGCCCGGAGCGACTAGCGGGAGTTGAGCAGTTCTTC
>NA|TRBJ1-2|TRBV27|NA
CASSLPREYGYTF
TGTGCCAGCAGTTTACCCAGGGAGTATGGCTACACCTTC
>NA|TRBJ2-5|TRBV5-1|NA
CASSIDVQETQYF
TGCGCCAGCAGCATAGACGTTCAAGAGACCCAGTACTTC
>few|TRBJ2-1|TRBV21-1|NA
CASSKGWTSGSNEQFF
TGTGCCAGCAGCAAAGGCTGGACTAGCGGGAGCAATGAGCAGTTCTTC
>few|TRBJ2-1|TRBV29-1|TRBD1
CSPFTGGSSYNEQFF
TGCAGCCCCTTCACAGGGGGGAGCTCCTACAATGAGCAGTTCTTC
>few|TRBJ2-1|TRBV7-3|TRBD2
CASSPLAGGGNEQFF
TGTGCCAGCAGCCCGTTAGCGGGAGGAGGTAATGAGCAGTTCTTC
>many|TRBJ2-7|TRBV12-3/TRBV12-4|NA
CASSFSLGEQYF
TGTGCCAGCAGTTTCTCTCTGGGGGAGCAGTACTTC
>NA|TRBJ2-1|TRBV10-3|NA
CAITRGSYNEQFF
TGTGCCATCACCAGGGGCTCCTACAATGAGCAGTTCTTC
>NA|TRBJ2-1|TRBV29-1|NA
CSGTHGRVGEQFF
TGCAGCGGCACCCATGGCAGGGTAGGCGAGCAGTTCTTC
>NA|TRBJ2-7|TRBV7-2|NA
CASSLAYPPSDEQYF
TGTGCCAGCAGCTTAGCGTACCCTCCTAGTGACGAGCAGTACTTC
>NA|TRBJ2-1|TRBV20-1|TRBD2
CSARAPTSGRGNEQFF
TGCAGTGCTAGAGCCCCGACTAGCGGGAGAGGTAATGAGCAGTTCTTC
>once|TRBJ2-5|TRBV2|TRBD2
CASGLAGAGQETQYF
TGTGCCAGCGGACTAGCGGGAGCCGGGCAAGAGACCCAGTACTTC
>NA|TRBJ1-1|TRBV12-3/TRBV12-4|NA
CASSFDYPSEAFF
TGTGCCAGCAGTTTTGATTATCCCTCTGAAGCTTTCTTT